Here is one T cell receptor (beta chain) with its context. This clonotype was observed a handful of times. This clone's antigen is unknown. A much larger clone is a single base away; this may be a read error. Stable Graves' hyperthyroidism was defined as no progression to ophthalmopathy during 18 months of follow-up. Hyperthyroidism patients were aged 18 to 65 years and newly diagnosed, with disease duration of less than 2 months. Exclusion was applied to patients with uncontrolled infections, other autoimmune diseases, pregnancy or lactation. Diagnoses relied on clinical symptoms, serum thyroxine and TRAb, thyroid ultrasound and orbital computed tomography. PBMCs were separated from approximately 10 ml of fresh peripheral blood using Ficoll-Paque density gradient centrifugation. Trizol reagent was used to extract total RNA, and RNA quality was then checked on an Agilent 2100 Bioanalyzer. The data derive from a study of T cells in Graves' hyperthyroidism and ophthalmopathy (dated by TCRdb to the late 2010s). Regarding the complete study: Peripheral blood was sampled at the time of initial diagnosis, prior to any treatment. The paper describes TCR Vbeta CDR3 sequencing of around 140 peripheral blood samples, made up of 43 ophthalmopathy patients, roughly 75 hyperthyroidism patients and 17 progressor patients. Prospective prediction of ophthalmopathy was tested in an independent validation cohort consisting of about 20 hyperthyroidism patients and around 16 patients who later progressed to ophthalmopathy. To identify TCR V-J signatures that set the groups apart, the researchers used a discovery cohort of 100 patients, made up of 43 with Graves' ophthalmopathy and 57 with stable Graves' hyperthyroidism. The 80 to 100 discovery patients were randomly divided into training and test sets at a 7:3 ratio. After sampling, hyperthyroidism patients received methimazole starting at 30 mg daily, and ophthalmopathy patients received high-dose intravenous methylprednisolone. In addition, the study compared T-cell repertoires in thyroid tissue and in blood from about 6 Graves' hyperthyroidism patients. The study at large found these results: Ophthalmopathy was separated from stable hyperthyroidism by a 13 V-J signature model, with around 90% sensitivity and 81% to 83% specificity obtained in cross-validation and 80%/75% obtained in testing. Most expanded thyroid clonotypes (frequency above 0.001) were also found in blood, which suggests that blood repertoires may mirror thyroid immune responses. In validation, progression to ophthalmopathy was predicted by the model with nearly 71% sensitivity and 72% to 85% specificity, a median of 6.5 months before onset. Sample size was not statistically predetermined, and blinding of investigators to group allocation was not performed.

The TCR beta CDR3 regions were amplified from RNA transcripts. The TCR CDR3 was subjected to a first round of RT-PCR using the HTBI primer set and the Qiagen OneStep RT-PCR kit. Libraries were constructed in a second round of multiplex PCR, after which size selection and purification were performed. The libraries were sequenced on an Illumina HiSeq2000 using paired-end 100 bp reads. Per the authors' processing: SOAPnuke was used to process the raw data, with reads discarded if the reads contained adapters or uncalled bases, had a mean Phred below 15, or lacked an exact constant-primer or identifier match. High-quality paired reads were merged using COPE v1.2.5, and each unique nucleotide sequence was defined as a clonotype. Clonotypes were aligned to IMGT TRBV, TRBD and TRBJ reference segments using MiTCR v1.1. The analysis was restricted to V-J combinations with a frequency above 0.0001, which together covered 98% to 99.2% of the repertoires. A TCS score was defined as the ratio of F50 (clonal expansion) to E x V (chaos), with BLOSUM62-based TCRdist applied between CDR3 peptides within each V-J. Welch's t-statistics and random forest reduced around 550 V-J features to 10 to 15, which were used in a naive Bayes classifier (R e1071). TCRdb handled the public reads itself, with Q25 trimming in fastp and clone calling in MiXCR, and kept productive beta chains. Merged by CDR3 protein, the rows form single entries marked with the most common genes and DNA. These V and J calls are TCRdb output, not the study's own analysis. Here the sample has some 500,000 distinct CDR3 sequences; 13% to 15% occur a single time. Together, the top ten hold around a sixth of the sample.

This clonotype was obtained from a woman aged 18-29 years with Graves' hyperthyroidism. The sequenced material came from blood.

CDR3 loop: CASGGEGGGEQFF. The base sequence is TGTGCCAGCGGTGGTGAGGGGGGGGGTGAGCAGTTCTTC. Recombination linked TRBV2 to TRBJ2-1; a tentative D match to TRBD2 spans 7 bases. CDR1 and CDR2, looked up from the germline V gene, are SNHLY and FYNNEI. The CDR3 runs 13 residues from the cysteine to the phenylalanine. Only CDR3 DNA is held: 39 bases, read in frame from base 1. V loses 8 bases of germline sequence and J loses 9 bases, and the interval between the two ends is 17 bases.